This entry lists 13 T cell receptor beta chains sequenced from one sample in a study of human T cells and chemical hapten exposure (dated by TCRdb to 2020 to 2023). Library construction relied on RACE. The data were produced on a NextSeq 500. The public reads were run again by TCRdb, first through fastp at Q25 and then through MiXCR, and only productive beta chains were kept. Every distinct CDR3 protein forms one entry, paired with its most common genes and DNA. Here the sample has about 340,000 distinct CDR3 sequences; 5.5% to 8% occur a single time. Clones ranked in the top ten supply around 8.4% of the sample. The intended sense of this specimen's time point label: patch test 1, 2 weeks after DPC sensitization. The sample's treatment or condition, from its label and the paper: therapeutic diphenylcyclopropenone sensitization with weekly scalp DPC. Sample: whole blood, taken in connection with sensitization to the hapten diphenylcyclopropenone (DPC). The receptors were sampled from a woman younger than 35 with alopecia areata. Some clones in this sample may be carry-over from other donors' samples.

For the CDR3, the DNA is TGTGCCAGCATAGCCGGGACAGGGATTTCACCCCTCCACTTT. It yields the protein CASIAGTGISPLHF. This sequence joins TRBV6-2 or TRBV6-3 and TRBJ1-6; 9 positions agree with TRBD1. Trimming at V came to 7 bases and at J to 9 bases, leaving 7 bases not matched to a gene. The CDR3 has 14 residues. Germline V CDR1 and CDR2: MNHEY, SVGEGT.

J is TRBJ2-7 and V is TRBV10-3; TRBD1 aligns across 7 bases. Germline V gene data show CDR1 as ENHRY and CDR2 as SYGVKD. V trimming: 10 bases; J trimming: 0 bases; junction bases outside the gene matches: 3. The CDR3 is 12 residues long. For the CDR3, the DNA is TGTGCCACCGGGGACAGCTCCTACGAGCAGTACTTC. It translates to CATGDSSYEQYF.

This clonotype occurred many times. The gene calls are TRBV27 and TRBJ1-2; TRBD1 matches at 7 bases. Germline assignment: CDR1 MNHEY and CDR2 SMNVEV (reference sequence). The CDR3 is 12 residues long. J was trimmed by 6 bases and V by 6 bases; bases with no gene match: 4. The DNA for the CDR3 is TGTGCCAGCAGAAAAGGGGGCGATGGCTACACCTTC. This encodes CASRKGGDGYTF.

CDR3 sequence: CASSSSLQGAGNTIYF. The DNA for the CDR3 is TGTGCCAGCAGCTCCTCATTACAGGGTGCTGGAAACACCATATATTTT. V gene TRBV5-4 combines with J gene TRBJ1-3, with D possibly being TRBD1 (6 bases). V lost 3 bases to trimming and J lost 2 bases, with 15 bases between them. Germline V lookup: CDR1 SGHNT, CDR2 YYREEE (reference sequence). This CDR3 region has 16 residues.

This sequence joins TRBV28 and TRBJ1-2; TRBD1 matches 7 bases. Germline V gene lookup returns CDR1 MDHEN and CDR2 SYDVKM. The J segment lost 7 bases and the V segment lost 6 bases, leaving 8 bases of the junction unmatched. There are 13 residues in the CDR3. In nucleotides, the CDR3 is TGTGCCAGCAGCCTAGACAGGGAAGGTGGCTACACCTTC. Its translation is CASSLDREGGYTF.

This clonotype was counted ten times or more. The chain employs TRBV3-1 and TRBJ2-3, with D hard to call. CDR1 and CDR2 from the germline V gene are LGHDT and YNNKEL (reference sequence). The CDR3 spans 14 residues. The ends were cut back, 0 bases at V and 6 bases at J, with 10 bases in the middle. The CDR3 DNA sequence: TGTGCCAGCAGCCAAGAACCAGTAACGGATACGCAGTATTTT. Translated: CASSQEPVTDTQYF.

This clonotype was observed a few times. The gene calls are TRBV6-5 and TRBJ2-5; D may be TRBD2 (7 bases). Trimming shortened V by 7 bases and J by 1 base, and 16 bases separated the two germline ends. This CDR3 is built from 15 residues. Germline values: CDR1 MNHEY, CDR2 SVGAGI. CDR3 amino acids: CASKVYGGAQETQYF. CDR3 nucleotide sequence: TGTGCCAGCAAGGTTTATGGGGGGGCCCAAGAGACCCAGTACTTC.

The chain is built from TRBV6-5 and TRBJ2-7; 10 bases align to TRBD1. The CDR3 sequence is 16 residues long. The V segment lost 0 bases and the J segment 3 bases; nucleotides outside the gene matches: 5. Germline V CDR1 and CDR2: MNHEY, SVGAGI. The CDR3 loop reads CASSYSGTGAVYEQYF. The CDR3 bases are TGTGCCAGCAGTTACTCCGGGACAGGGGCCGTCTACGAGCAGTACTTC.

V usage is TRBV7-2 and J usage is TRBJ2-3; either TRBD1 or TRBD2 may supply D (5 bases each). Germline CDR1 reads SGHTA; CDR2 reads FQGNSA. Trimming cost V 5 bases and J 4 bases, with 16 bases left between them. The CDR3 length is 15 residues. The CDR3 loop reads CASSVGTPGPDTQYF. The CDR3 DNA follows: TGTGCCAGCAGCGTCGGGACCCCGGGCCCAGATACGCAGTATTTT.

CDR3 sequence reads: CASSYGRGGGYTF. CDR3 in DNA: TGTGCCAGCAGCTACGGGCGCGGAGGTGGCTACACCTTC. The rearrangement uses TRBV25-1 and TRBJ1-2; D is ambiguous. Trimming took 6 bases from V and 7 from J, leaving 15 bases between them. CDR3 size: 13 residues. Per germline, CDR1 MGHDK and CDR2 SYGVNS.

This clonotype was seen more than once but under ten times. The chain uses TRBV6-5 and TRBJ1-4; 8 bases match TRBD1. The V gene end was trimmed by 5 bases and the J gene end by 8 bases; junction bases not matched to a gene: 10. The germline V gene has CDR1 MNHEY and CDR2 SVGAGI. The CDR3 contains 15 residues. This chain's CDR3 is CASSRSDRGDEKLFF. In DNA form, the CDR3 reads TGTGCCAGCAGTCGAAGTGACAGGGGCGACGAAAAACTGTTTTTT.

This clonotype has at least ten counts. Here the CDR3 reads CASSLDREASPLHF. The CDR3 DNA reads TGTGCCAGCTCACTCGACAGGGAGGCTTCACCCCTCCACTTT. The chain links TRBV18 to TRBJ1-6; TRBD1 matches 7 bases. The germline CDR1 and CDR2 sequences are KGHSH and LQKENI. V lost 4 bases, J lost 9 bases, and 6 bases stayed unmatched. The CDR3 is made up of 14 amino acids. The full variable domain, its missing parts supplied by reference TRBV18 and TRBJ1-6, is NAGVMQNPRHLVRRRGQEARLRCSPMKGHSHVYWYRQLPEEGLKFMVYLQKENIIDESGMPKERFSAEFPKEGPSILRIQQVVRGDSAAYFCASSLDREASPLHFGNGTRLTVT.

This clonotype has a handful of counts. The V call is TRBV7-9, the J call TRBJ1-1; D not resolved. From germline, CDR1 is SEHNR and CDR2 FQNEAQ (reference sequence). The CDR3 covers 16 residues. V dropped 6 bases and J dropped 4 bases, with 21 bases sitting between them. The CDR3 here is CASSEAPGAFSTEAFF. The CDR3 bases are TGTGCCAGCAGTGAGGCCCCAGGCGCCTTCAGCACTGAAGCTTTCTTT.